Given below is one TCR beta chain in context. These data come from a study of OX40 agonist ivuxolimab in advanced cancers. Study at large: Those enrolled were 70% to 85% male, with a mean age of approximately 60 years and ages from roughly 20 to 85.

Here immunoSEQ multiplex PCR was the method, and the copy in TCRdb shows in-frame clones only, minus some. This table holds 100,000 to 110,000 clones, around nine tenths found once. The CDR3 runs 17 residues. The germline V gene encodes CDR1 LNHDA and CDR2 SQIVND (reference sequence). Trimming removed 3 bases from V and 6 bases from J; junction bases left unmatched: 10. The sequenced sample was CD4+ or CD8+ T cells sorted from blood, obtained in a trial of the OX40 agonist ivuxolimab. This receptor was identified in an adult with an advanced solid tumor such as melanoma, head and neck, liver or kidney cancer. The chain employs TRBV19 and TRBJ2-2; 10 positions match TRBD2. CDR3 DNA: TGTGCCAGTAGTATTATCGTCCTAGCGGGAGTATCCGGGGAGCTGTTTTTT. Its protein is CASSIIVLAGVSGELFF. Filled out from reference TRBV19 and TRBJ2-2, the complete variable domain reads DGGITQSPKYLFRKEGQNVTLSCEQNLNHDAMYWYRQDPGQGLRLIYYSQIVNDFQKGDIAEGYSVSREKKESFPLTVTSAQKNPTAFYLCASSIIVLAGVSGELFFGEGSRLTVL.